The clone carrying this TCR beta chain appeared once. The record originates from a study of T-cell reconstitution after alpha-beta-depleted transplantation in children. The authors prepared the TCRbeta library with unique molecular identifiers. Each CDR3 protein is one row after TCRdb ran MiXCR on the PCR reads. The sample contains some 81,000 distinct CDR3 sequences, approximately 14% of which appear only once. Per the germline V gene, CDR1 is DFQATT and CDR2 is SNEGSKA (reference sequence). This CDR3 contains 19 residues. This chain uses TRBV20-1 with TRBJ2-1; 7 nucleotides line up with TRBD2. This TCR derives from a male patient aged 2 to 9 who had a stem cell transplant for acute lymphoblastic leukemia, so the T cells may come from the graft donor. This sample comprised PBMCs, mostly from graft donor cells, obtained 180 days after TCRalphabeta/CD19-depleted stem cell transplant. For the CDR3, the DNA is TGCAGAGCCACCCCGCTACTAGCGAGCACCGCCCGAACACACAATGAGCAGTTCTTC. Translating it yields CRATPLLASTARTHNEQFF.